Below are 24 T cell receptor beta chains sequenced from a single sample in a study of human T cells and chemical hapten exposure (dated by TCRdb to about 2021). The label giving this sample's time point can be read as: pre-sensitization, week 0. The intended sense of this specimen's treatment or condition label: therapeutic diphenylcyclopropenone sensitization with weekly scalp DPC. Receptors were amplified or captured by RACE. The data were produced on a NextSeq 500. The public reads were quality trimmed at Q25 with fastp and then assembled into clones with MiXCR by TCRdb, keeping productive beta chains. Every CDR3 protein is listed once, alongside the most common genes and DNA of its rows. The sample yields 38,000 or so distinct CDR3 sequences; around 7.6% were counted once. Of the sample, 1% to 1.5% falls within the top ten clones. Sequencing was performed on whole blood, taken in connection with sensitization to the hapten diphenylcyclopropenone (DPC). Receptor source: a woman aged 50 to 60 with alopecia areata. Some clones in this sample may be carry-over from other donors' samples.

This clonotype has ten or more counts. V usage is TRBV6-2 or TRBV6-3 and J usage is TRBJ2-1; TRBD2 agrees at 7 bases. V lost 4 bases to trimming and J lost 3 bases; unmatched junction nucleotides: 3. Germline loops: CDR1 MNHEY, CDR2 SVGEGT. The CDR3 extends over 14 amino acids. The CDR3 region has the DNA TGTGCCAGCAGTTTCGGGACTAACTACAATGAGCAGTTCTTC. Translation gives CASSFGTNYNEQFF.

The chain combines TRBV20-1 with TRBJ2-4; 8 bases line up with TRBD1. V lost 4 bases and J lost 9; bases outside the gene matches: 11. The CDR3 totals 14 residues. Germline values: CDR1 DFQATT, CDR2 SNEGSKA (reference sequence). The CDR3 sequence: CSAKDRAPLGIQYF. CDR3 nucleotide sequence: TGCAGTGCTAAGGACAGGGCGCCCCTGGGCATTCAGTACTTC.

This clonotype was detected many times. J is TRBJ2-1 and V is TRBV7-8; TRBD2 aligns across 8 bases. J gave up 8 bases and V 7 bases, and 13 bases lay outside the gene matches. The CDR3 is made up of 15 amino acids. Per germline, CDR1 SGHVS and CDR2 FQNEAQ. The DNA of the CDR3 is TGTGCCAGCACGTCGTCCAGCGGGAGAGTGGATGAGCAGTTCTTC. Protein sequence: CASTSSSGRVDEQFF.

This clonotype came up many times. The chain joins TRBV11-2 to TRBJ2-5, with 10 bases that match TRBD2. V trimming: 3 bases; J trimming: 4 bases; junction bases outside the gene matches: 17. Germline-derived CDR1 and CDR2 are SGHAT and FQNNGV. The CDR3 totals 19 residues. CDR3 coding DNA: TGTGCCAGCAGCTTCCACCCCGAGGACAGCGGGAGGGAGGGAGAGACCCAGTACTTC. Translating gives CASSFHPEDSGREGETQYF.

In its sample, this clonotype was seen a few times. The chain joins TRBV7-3 to TRBJ2-3, with D tentatively TRBD2 (5 bases). Trimming removed 5 bases from V and 5 bases from J, with 23 bases in between. There are 17 residues in the CDR3. Per the germline V gene, CDR1 is SGHTA and CDR2 is FQGTGA. This CDR3 is CASSPNALALPGDTQYF. The DNA for the CDR3 is TGTGCCAGCAGCCCCAACGCCCTAGCCCTCCCTGGAGATACGCAGTATTTT.

Details on this clonotype: It may be a read error: a sequence one base away is much more abundant. V is TRBV18 and J is TRBJ2-6; D possibly matches TRBD1 or TRBD2 (6 bases each). This CDR3 comprises 16 residues. Germline CDR1 reads KGHSH; CDR2 reads LQKENI. The CDR3, as DNA: TGTGCCCCATCGGAGGGGGGTCCCTCTGGGGCCAACGCCCTGACTTTC. It yields the protein CAPSEGGPSGANALTF.

This clonotype was detected a few times. The chain links TRBV29-1 to TRBJ2-5; 9 nucleotides align to TRBD2. This CDR3 contains 14 residues. Germline loops: CDR1 SQVTM, CDR2 ANQGSEA. V gave up 4 bases and J gave up 5 bases; unmatched junction bases: 8. The CDR3 bases are TGCAGCGTTGTCCTAGCGGGAATCGGGGAGACCCAGTACTTC. Its translation is CSVVLAGIGETQYF. Using reference TRBV29-1 and TRBJ2-5 for the parts outside the CDR3, the full variable domain is SAVISQKPSRDICQRGTSLTIQCQVDSQVTMMFWYRQQPGQSLTLIATANQGSEATYESGFVIDKFPISRPNLTFSTLTVSNMSPEDSSIYLCSVVLAGIGETQYFGPGTRLLVL.

This clonotype is categorized as medium-sized. V gene TRBV10-3 combines with J gene TRBJ2-3; 15 nucleotides align to TRBD2. The CDR3 length is 14 residues. Trimming cost V 10 bases and J 3 bases; bases outside gene matches: 2. CDR1 and CDR2 (germline): ENHRY, SYGVKD. CDR3 nucleotide sequence: TGTGCCACCGGGACTAGCGGGAGGACAGATACGCAGTATTTT. Protein: CATGTSGRTDTQYF.

A few counts support this clonotype. The chain combines TRBV20-1 with TRBJ2-1; unclear D gene. Germline V gene data show CDR1 as DFQATT and CDR2 as SNEGSKA (reference sequence). The CDR3 covers 15 residues. With 3 bases removed from V and 0 bases from J, the gap between germline ends came to 12 bases. CDR3 loop: CSARGSRSSYNEQFF. CDR3 bases: TGCAGTGCTAGGGGAAGCAGGAGCTCCTACAATGAGCAGTTCTTC.

In its sample, this clonotype was seen many times. The chain recombines TRBV7-9 with TRBJ2-1; 12 bases are shared with TRBD2. V lost 3 bases, J lost 5 bases, and 5 bases stayed unmatched. CDR1 SEHNR and CDR2 FQNEAQ come from the germline V gene (reference sequence). This CDR3 spans 16 amino acids. The CDR3 is CASSFQTSGSHNEQFF. In DNA form, the CDR3 reads TGTGCCAGCAGCTTCCAGACTAGCGGGAGCCACAATGAGCAGTTCTTC.

The rearrangement links TRBV9 to TRBJ2-1, with D uncertain. The CDR3 totals 14 residues. V lost 2 bases to trimming and J lost 2 bases, with 8 bases between them. Looked up from germline, CDR1 is SGDLS and CDR2 is YYNGEE. The CDR3 region is CASSVGSTYNEQFF. The CDR3 nucleotides are TGTGCCAGCAGCGTGGGGTCCACCTACAATGAGCAGTTCTTC.

This clonotype was counted between two and nine times. The chain is built from TRBV10-2 and TRBJ2-2; perhaps TRBD2 as D (6 bases). The CDR3 extends over 13 amino acids. Trimming cost V 6 bases and J 4 bases, with 9 bases left between them. Germline V gene sequence: CDR1 WSHSY, CDR2 SAAADI. The CDR3 coding sequence is TGCGCCAGCAGAGGGCGGGGCACCGGGGAGCTGTTTTTT. Amino acids: CASRGRGTGELFF.

The chain joins TRBV29-1 to TRBJ2-7; weak D call: TRBD1 (6 bases). Germline lookup yields CDR1 SQVTM and CDR2 ANQGSEA. The CDR3 covers 13 residues. Trimming took 7 bases from V and 0 from J, leaving 13 bases between them. The CDR3 region has the DNA TGCAGCGCCGCACAGGGTTTCTCCTACGAGCAGTACTTC. Protein product: CSAAQGFSYEQYF.

This clonotype was seen repeatedly, ten times or more. The genes are TRBV7-9 and TRBJ2-6, with unresolved D. V lost 6 bases to trimming and J lost 4 bases, with 7 bases between them. This CDR3 is built from 13 residues. The germline gives CDR1 SEHNR, CDR2 FQNEAQ (reference sequence). DNA of the CDR3: TGTGCCAGCAGAGAGAAGGGGGCCAACGTCCTGACTTTC. The encoded protein is CASREKGANVLTF. The variable domain in full, completed from reference TRBV7-9 and TRBJ2-6, reads DTGVSQNPRHKITKRGQNVTFRCDPISEHNRLYWYRQTLGQGPEFLTYFQNEAQLEKSRLLSDRFSAERPKGSFSTLEIQRTEQGDSAMYLCASREKGANVLTFGAGSRLTVL.

The sample holds many counts of this clonotype. The J gene is TRBJ1-5, the V gene TRBV2; D remains unclear. Looked up from germline, CDR1 is SNHLY and CDR2 is FYNNEI. CDR3 length: 12 residues. V was clipped by 2 bases and J by 7 bases, with 6 bases between them. CDR3 bases: TGTGCCAGCAGTGAATTGAGGCAGCCCCAGCATTTT. Protein product: CASSELRQPQHF.

This clonotype appeared many times. The J gene is TRBJ2-3, the V gene TRBV6-5; D remains ambiguous. Germline CDR1 is MNHEY and CDR2 is SVGAGI. V was clipped by 6 bases and J by 4 bases, with 8 bases between them. CDR3 length: 12 amino acids. The CDR3 nucleotides are TGTGCCAGCAGACTAACCGCAGATACGCAGTATTTT. It codes for CASRLTADTQYF.

The V gene is TRBV6-5, the J gene TRBJ2-1, with a possible D match to TRBD2 (5 bases). The CDR3 runs to 14 residues. Germline CDR1 reads MNHEY; CDR2 reads SVGAGI. Deletions cut 0 bases from V and 6 bases from J, with 9 bases between. CDR3: CASSYSRAANEQFF. DNA of the CDR3: TGTGCCAGCAGTTACTCGAGGGCAGCCAATGAGCAGTTCTTC.

The chain links TRBV9 to TRBJ2-7, with a tentative D call TRBD1 (5 bases). Trimming left V 0 bases short and J 5 bases short, with 15 bases between. The CDR3 has 15 amino acids. CDR1 is SGDLS, CDR2 YYNGEE, per germline. CDR3 coding DNA: TGTGCCAGCAGCGTAGGACAGACCTTAACCCACGAGCAGTACTTC. Protein sequence: CASSVGQTLTHEQYF.

There are many counts of this clonotype. The chain joins TRBV20-1 to TRBJ1-5, with TRBD1 as a possible D gene (5 bases). The ends were cut back, 3 bases at V and 6 bases at J, with 15 bases in the middle. The CDR3 has 14 residues. Germline V gene sequence: CDR1 DFQATT, CDR2 SNEGSKA (reference sequence). CDR3 nucleotides: TGCAGTGCTAGGCCTGGGGGGATCGGTCAGCCCCAGCATTTT. As protein: CSARPGGIGQPQHF.

At least ten counts were recorded for this clonotype. The chain links TRBV7-6 to TRBJ2-1; tentative D call: TRBD2 (6 bases). Germline-derived CDR1 and CDR2 are SGHVS and FNYEAQ. V was cut by 5 bases and J by 7 bases, with 18 bases left in between. The CDR3 extends over 15 amino acids. CDR3 nucleotide sequence: TGTGCCAGCAGCCCAACGGACTACCCGAGGAATGAGCAGTTCTTC. Residues: CASSPTDYPRNEQFF.

Ten or more counts support this clonotype. The chain is built from TRBV5-5 and TRBJ1-1, with TRBD1 identical over 8 bases. This CDR3 is 15 amino acids long. The J segment lost 0 bases and the V segment lost 3 bases, leaving 4 bases of the junction unmatched. Germline values: CDR1 SGHKS, CDR2 YYEKEE (reference sequence). CDR3 residues: CASSYGTGVNTEAFF. The CDR3 nucleotides read TGTGCCAGCAGCTACGGGACAGGCGTGAACACTGAAGCTTTCTTT.

This clonotype was recorded many times. This rearrangement joins TRBV6-2 or TRBV6-3 to TRBJ2-3; D is ambiguous. The CDR3 runs to 11 residues. V dropped 2 bases and J dropped 8 bases, with 5 bases sitting between them. CDR1 is MNHEY, CDR2 SVGEGT, per germline. DNA of the CDR3: TGTGCCAGCAGTTACAAGCTTACGCAGTATTTT. This gives the protein CASSYKLTQYF.

In its sample, this clonotype was seen many times. The chain is built from TRBV7-2 and TRBJ2-7; 10 bases map to TRBD1. Germline values: CDR1 SGHTA, CDR2 FQGNSA. CDR3 length: 15 amino acids. Losses at the gene ends were 5 bases for V and 0 bases for J; bases not matched to a gene: 4. The CDR3, as DNA: TGTGCCAGCAGCCCTAGGACAGGGGGCTCCTACGAGCAGTACTTC. Translated, it gives CASSPRTGGSYEQYF.

Many counts were recorded for this clonotype. The chain uses TRBV3-1 and TRBJ2-2; unclear D gene. This CDR3 is 17 amino acids long. Germline CDR1 LGHDT, CDR2 YNNKEL (reference sequence). V dropped 2 bases and J dropped 1 base, with 14 bases sitting between them. As DNA, the CDR3 is TGTGCCAGCAGCCAATCAGGTCGAGGAAGGAACACCGGGGAGCTGTTTTTT. Translated: CASSQSGRGRNTGELFF.